This TCR beta chain was captured by sequencing in a study of beta chain features in type 1 diabetes listed by TCRdb under 2018. A note on the overall study: Mean age, gender distribution, total cell number and subset yield did not differ between patients and healthy donors. A total of under 120,000,000 sorted cells were examined across all samples, and RNA yield correlated strongly with the number of cells per subset. Naive and central memory subsets were obtained from all 30 or so donors, but regulatory and stem cell-like memory subsets were isolated from only 8 patients and 8 healthy donors. The study compared the TCRB repertoires of sorted circulating CD4+ T cell subsets in recently diagnosed type 1 diabetes patients with those in matched healthy donors. Results the study describes overall, beyond this receptor: Fewer insertions and more nucleotide deletions at VDJ recombination sites were observed in patients with type 1 diabetes, implying thymic rearrangement abnormalities. Naive, central memory and regulatory TCRB repertoires appeared to be more alike among patients than among healthy donors. Sequencing cDNA rather than genomic DNA could over-represent highly expressing activated cells, although activation and CD3 levels did not differ between groups. Only small numbers of individuals were included in the HLA sub-analyses, which left unresolved whether HLA type had any influence on TCRB rearrangement. Type 1 diabetes patients showed a moderate but significant shortening of TCRB CDR3 length in all four CD4+ subsets. PCR might favor shorter templates, but patient and control samples were amplified and corrected together, so any skew would affect both groups equally.

The CDR3 sequence holds 12 residues, the cysteine and phenylalanine included. This entry keeps only the CDR3 DNA: 36 bases, framed from base 1. From the germline V gene, CDR1 is SQVTM and CDR2 is ANQGSEA. The trim is 3 bases for V and 9 bases for J, with a gap of 15 bases between the germline ends. The entire amount of isolated RNA was reverse transcribed using the High Capacity cDNA Reverse Transcription Kit, so the sequenced TCRB transcripts were expressed ones. Deep immunoSEQ sequencing was applied to naive, central memory and regulatory T cell samples, giving an average of roughly 3.3 million total reads per sample. Sorted cells were lysed in RLT buffer and RNA was extracted with DNase-treated RNeasy Micro or Mini kits, depending on cell number. Each cell subset was processed on its own to prevent cross-contamination, while patient and healthy donor samples were processed together. The immunoSEQ multiplex PCR was used to amplify TCRB sequences from cDNA, generating 87-bp fragments that spanned the CDR3 region. Amplicons were sequenced on the Illumina HiSeq platform. The published analysis was carried out like this. PCR bias was corrected computationally using synthetic template baselines, and reads within Hamming distance 2 were collapsed, with unmergeable singletons discarded. Reads were aligned against IMGT to assign V, D and J genes, CDR3 length and insertions or deletions at six rearrangement sites. Within each subset, clonotype counts were normalized to sorted cell number, and only after that were true diversity and Gini coefficients computed with the tcR R package. The overlap coefficient, calculated on TCRB nucleotide sequences, was used to quantify repertoire sharing. Held by TCRdb, this immuneACCESS table contains in-frame sequences only and omits some clones. Under half of the omission traces to an unresolved V gene where checked; the cause of the rest is unknown. From that table come the V and J calls and clone size; the DNA was used to work out D and trimming. Recorded for this sample are some 240,000 clones; roughly 10% of them occurred a single time. The ten largest make up 1% to 1.5% of the sample.

Each donor gave one peripheral blood draw, about 100 mL on average, collected into heparinised tubes. Using a panel that included CD45RO, CCR7, CD25, CD127, CD95 and CD27, naive, central memory, regulatory and stem cell-like memory CD4+ T cells were sorted on a BD FACSAria II. All sorted populations exceeded 95% purity. PBMCs were isolated immediately by Lymphoprep density gradient centrifugation and stained directly without culture. Samples were stained and sorted in pairs, with one healthy donor and one patient per experiment, so that batch effects were minimized. This clone was seen only a few times. The specificity of this receptor is unknown. One base away there is no much larger clone; base qualities are not given.

The sequence links TRBV29-1 to TRBJ2-7, with no confident D gene call. The specimen sequenced was central memory CD4+ T cells from blood. The source of this sequence is a young man in good health. The encoded CDR3 is CSVESTYGGQYF. The bases read TGCAGCGTTGAGTCCACCTACGGCGGGCAGTACTTC.